The T cell receptor beta chain under discussion was sequenced for a study of shared clonotypes between healthy human individuals. Study summary: Researchers assigned three CD4 naive, three CD4 memory, two CD8 naive and one CD8 memory plate to each donor.

The sample holds one count of this clone. The germline V gene encodes CDR1 SGDLS and CDR2 YYNGEE. This CDR3 has 17 amino acids. V was cut by 0 bases and J by 0 bases, with 13 bases left in between. Here immunoSEQ multiplex PCR was the method, and the copy in TCRdb shows in-frame clones only, minus some. The data hold 1.4 million or so clones, with approximately 98.5% observed a single time. Into CD45RA+ naive and CD45RA-negative memory subsets, the CD4+ cells were split. The sample consisted of naive CD4+ T cells sorted from blood. This sample's subset: CD45RA+ positively selected. The chain links TRBV9 to TRBJ1-3; D might be TRBD1 (5 bases). This TCR was sampled from a man aged 25-40 years in good health. CDR3 nucleotide sequence: TGTGCCAGCAGCGTAGCTTCGGGGCTCGACTCTGGAAACACCATATATTTT. Translating gives CASSVASGLDSGNTIYF.